Shown below are 28 T cell receptor beta chains from a single sample sequenced in a study of cytomegalovirus exposure and HLA in healthy donors. Primers: 60 Vbeta forward and 13 Jbeta reverse. The table came from immunoSEQ multiplex PCR; TCRdb's copy has only in-frame clones and leaves some out. The table has 150,000 to 200,000 clones, approximately 80% seen once. Input material: PBMCs. The source of these receptors is a man aged 50 to 60 in good health and CMV-seropositive.

The chain carries TRBV27 and TRBJ2-1; possible D gene TRBD1, 5 bases. V lost 5 bases to trimming and J lost 9 bases, with 20 bases between them. Germline-derived CDR1 and CDR2 are MNHEY and SMNVEV (reference sequence). CDR3 size: 15 residues. CDR3 sequence (DNA): TGTGCCAGCAGTCCCCTTCGGCCCCAGGGTTCTGAGCAGTTCTTC. As protein: CASSPLRPQGSEQFF.

This clone is a singleton in its sample. The V gene is TRBV4-1, the J gene TRBJ1-5; D is uncertain. Germline loops: CDR1 MGHRA, CDR2 YSYEKL. This CDR3 has 15 amino acids. V was shortened by 1 base and J by 3 bases, with 10 bases between the two germline ends. The CDR3 region is CASSQGRASNQPQHF. CDR3 sequence (DNA): TGCGCCAGCAGCCAAGGGAGGGCGTCCAATCAGCCCCAGCATTTT.

In regard to this clone: One junction end disagrees with the germline gene, perhaps due to a read error. The rearrangement uses TRBV11-1 and TRBJ1-1; D uncertain. The V gene's germline CDR1 is SGHAT and CDR2 FQDESV (reference sequence). This CDR3 has 15 amino acids. Here the CDR3 reads CASSSAAVVNTETFF. CDR3 coding DNA: TGTGCCAGCAGCTCGGCAGCGGTCGTGAACACTGAAACTTTCTTT.

The V and J genes are TRBV15 and TRBJ1-2; D may be TRBD1 (5 bases). V dropped 0 bases and J dropped 2 bases, with 19 bases sitting between them. The CDR3 is 18 residues long. Germline V gene lookup returns CDR1 LNHNV and CDR2 YYDKDF (reference sequence). The CDR3 loop is CATSRDWGGAERNYGYTF. CDR3 DNA sequence: TGTGCCACCAGCAGAGATTGGGGAGGGGCCGAGAGGAACTATGGCTACACCTTC.

V gene TRBV14 combines with J gene TRBJ2-1; the match to TRBD2 covers 10 bases. The CDR3 consists of 19 residues. Germline V CDR1 and CDR2: SGHDN, FVKESK. Trimming took 1 base from V and 0 from J; bases not matched to a gene: 9. This chain's CDR3 is CASSQGLAGSSRSYNEQFF. DNA of the CDR3: TGTGCCAGCAGCCAAGGACTAGCGGGTTCCTCTCGCTCCTACAATGAGCAGTTCTTC.

This sequence joins TRBV4-2 and TRBJ2-1; weak D call: TRBD1 (6 bases). CDR1 and CDR2 (germline): LGHNA, YNFKEQ. The CDR3 has 16 residues. V gave up 4 bases and J gave up 5 bases, with 18 bases separating them. The CDR3 DNA sequence: TGTGCCAGCAGCCCAGGGGAGCGGACTCGTGACAATGAGCAGTTCTTC. It encodes CASSPGERTRDNEQFF.

This clone was seen just once. This rearrangement joins TRBV7-2 to TRBJ1-4; 10 nucleotides match TRBD1. CDR1 and CDR2 from the germline V gene are SGHTA and FQGNSA. There are 14 residues in the CDR3. V lost 3 bases and J lost 8; bases outside the gene matches: 3. For the CDR3, the DNA is TGTGCCAGCAGCTTCGGGACAGGGGAAGAAAAACTGTTTTTT. Translating it yields CASSFGTGEEKLFF.

The chain has TRBV5-1 and TRBJ2-5, with D maybe TRBD2 (5 bases). Trimming pared 4 bases from V and 0 bases from J, leaving 13 bases between. CDR3 size: 15 residues. Germline lookup yields CDR1 SGHRS and CDR2 YFSETQ. CDR3 loop: CASSPGLRDQETQYF. The CDR3, as DNA: TGCGCCAGCAGCCCCGGTCTGAGGGACCAAGAGACCCAGTACTTC.

V and J are TRBV27 and TRBJ2-3, with D possibly being TRBD2 (6 bases). This CDR3 has 16 residues. With 7 bases removed from V and 2 bases from J, the gap between germline ends came to 19 bases. Germline V gene sequence: CDR1 MNHEY, CDR2 SMNVEV (reference sequence). The CDR3 loop is CASNRTTLRNTDTQYF. DNA for the CDR3: TGTGCCAGCAATCGGACTACCCTCCGAAACACAGATACGCAGTATTTT.

This clone has a single count. The chain has TRBV19 and TRBJ2-7; D might be TRBD2 (5 bases). CDR1 is LNHDA, CDR2 SQIVND, per germline (reference sequence). This CDR3 contains 14 residues. The V and J ends lost 9 bases and 5 bases respectively, with 20 bases between them. This CDR3 is CARAVRPPRDEQYV. CDR3 coding DNA: TGTGCCAGGGCCGTGAGGCCGCCGCGGGACGAGCAGTACGTC.

This sequence joins TRBV7-2 and TRBJ1-6; TRBD1 agrees at 8 bases. This CDR3 comprises 14 residues. Per the germline V gene, CDR1 is SGHTA and CDR2 is FQGNSA. Losses at the gene ends were 5 bases for V and 6 bases for J; bases not matched to a gene: 3. The CDR3 loop reads CASSPDRGNSPLHF. The CDR3 nucleotides are TGTGCCAGCAGCCCTGACAGGGGTAATTCACCCCTCCACTTT.

The V and J genes are TRBV2 and TRBJ1-1, with TRBD1 matching 7 bases. This CDR3 spans 15 amino acids. Germline trimming cut 6 bases from V and 1 base from J; bases unmatched to any gene: 8. Per the germline V gene, CDR1 is SNHLY and CDR2 is FYNNEI. The CDR3, as DNA: TGTGCCAGCAGACGACGGGACAGTGGGAACACTGAAGCTTTCTTT. It yields the protein CASRRRDSGNTEAFF.

This chain uses TRBV6-1 with TRBJ2-3, with TRBD1 identical over 7 bases. V lost 3 bases, J lost 2 bases, and 8 bases stayed unmatched. Per germline, CDR1 MNHNS and CDR2 SASEGT. CDR3 length: 16 residues. The CDR3, as DNA: TGTGCCAGCAGTGACCCAAGGGACAGCTACACAGATACGCAGTATTTT. Translating gives CASSDPRDSYTDTQYF.

The chain has TRBV7-9 and TRBJ1-2; D gene unclear. The CDR3 runs 14 residues. With 0 bases removed from V and 2 bases from J, the gap between germline ends came to 7 bases. Germline CDR1 reads SEHNR; CDR2 reads FQNEAQ (reference sequence). The CDR3, as DNA: TGTGCCAGCAGCTTAGCCCCGGGAAACTATGGCTACACCTTC. This translates into CASSLAPGNYGYTF.

This clone was found a few times. This chain links TRBV28 with TRBJ1-5; 9 nucleotides align to TRBD1. Trimming removed 4 bases from V and 4 bases from J; junction bases left unmatched: 5. The V gene's germline CDR1 is MDHEN and CDR2 SYDVKM. The CDR3 length is 15 residues. CDR3 sequence reads: CASSSTGGGNQPQHF. CDR3 bases: TGTGCCAGCAGTTCCACAGGGGGCGGGAATCAGCCCCAGCATTTT.

This rearrangement joins TRBV7-3 to TRBJ2-1; TRBD2 agrees at 11 bases. Unmatched junction bases numbered 1, after V lost 5 bases and J lost 4 bases. CDR1 is SGHTA and CDR2 is FQGTGA in the germline V gene. The CDR3 is 14 amino acids. The CDR3 is CASSPSGGYNEQFF. CDR3 nucleotides: TGTGCCAGCAGCCCTAGCGGGGGGTACAATGAGCAGTTCTTC. Full variable domain (rest looked up from reference TRBV7-3 and TRBJ2-1): GAGVSQTPSNKVTEKGKYVELRCDPISGHTALYWYRQSLGQGPEFLIYFQGTGAADDSGLPNDRFFAVRPEGSVSTLKIQRTERGDSAVYLCASSPSGGYNEQFFGPGTRLTVL.

The chain has TRBV27 and TRBJ2-1; 7 positions match TRBD2. Germline V gives CDR1 MNHEY, CDR2 SMNVEV (reference sequence). CDR3 length equals 15 residues. Germline trimming cut 3 bases from V and 2 bases from J; bases unmatched to any gene: 4. The CDR3, as DNA: TGTGCCAGCAGTTTCCGGGAGGTTACCTACAATGAGCAGTTCTTC. Residues: CASSFREVTYNEQFF.

CDR3 DNA sequence: TGCAGCGTTGAAGTCGGCCAGGTGGTGGGTACCGGGGAGCTGTTTTTT. It codes for CSVEVGQVVGTGELFF. The J gene is TRBJ2-2, the V gene TRBV29-1; D gene unclear. The CDR3 has 16 amino acids. The germline CDR1 and CDR2 sequences are SQVTM and ANQGSEA. Trimming cost V 1 base and J 5 bases, with 17 bases left between them.

The rearrangement uses TRBV4-2 and TRBJ2-1; D perhaps matches TRBD1 (6 bases). V lost 4 bases to trimming and J lost 5 bases, with 15 bases between them. This CDR3 is built from 15 residues. Germline CDR1 LGHNA, CDR2 YNFKEQ. CDR3 amino acids: CASSPWGHPDNEQFF. The CDR3 bases are TGTGCCAGCAGCCCCTGGGGGCATCCTGACAATGAGCAGTTCTTC.

This clone has a handful of counts. The J gene is TRBJ2-1, the V gene TRBV29-1; possibly TRBD1 for D (6 bases). With 6 bases removed from V and 5 bases from J, the gap between germline ends came to 17 bases. The CDR3 totals 14 residues. Looked up from germline, CDR1 is SQVTM and CDR2 is ANQGSEA. This CDR3 reads CSVPSDSYDNEQFF. CDR3 DNA sequence: TGCAGCGTCCCCTCGGACAGCTACGACAATGAGCAGTTCTTC.

The chain couples TRBV18 to TRBJ1-1; 9 positions match TRBD1. Germline CDR1 and CDR2: KGHSH and LQKENI. With V trimmed by 5 bases and J by 0 bases, 4 bases remained unmatched. The CDR3 contains 15 residues. CDR3: CASSSGQGLNTEAFF. The CDR3 DNA follows: TGTGCCAGCTCATCTGGACAGGGGTTGAACACTGAAGCTTTCTTT.

The V and J genes are TRBV6-1 and TRBJ2-7, with 8 bases lining up with TRBD1. V shed 4 bases, J shed 3 bases, and the junction held 8 bases outside the gene matches. The CDR3 loop spans 15 amino acids. Germline loops: CDR1 MNHNS, CDR2 SASEGT. CDR3 DNA sequence: TGTGCCAGCAGTGCTTCTCAGGGGGCCGGCTACGAGCAGTACTTC. Protein product: CASSASQGAGYEQYF.

This clone was detected once. The rearrangement uses TRBV5-1 and TRBJ2-5; 11 nucleotides line up with TRBD1. Germline CDR1 and CDR2: SGHRS and YFSETQ. The trim removed 7 bases at V and 5 bases at J, leaving 10 bases unmatched. The CDR3 is made up of 15 amino acids. The CDR3 here is CASSRAGTGGETQYF. Here the CDR3 DNA reads TGCGCCAGCTCCCGAGCCGGGACAGGGGGGGAGACCCAGTACTTC.

This clone was observed a few times. The V call is TRBV14, the J call TRBJ2-5; D possibly corresponds to TRBD2 (6 bases). Trimming left V 5 bases short and J 1 base short, with 8 bases between. Looked up from germline, CDR1 is SGHDN and CDR2 is FVKESK. The CDR3 contains 13 residues. CDR3 coding DNA: TGTGCCAGCAGCGGGGGGATCCAAGAGACCCAGTACTTC. Amino acids: CASSGGIQETQYF.

The rearrangement joins TRBV29-1 to TRBJ1-1, with 11 bases matching TRBD1. The CDR3 spans 12 residues. Trimming cost V 4 bases and J 7 bases; bases outside gene matches: 2. The V gene's germline CDR1 is SQVTM and CDR2 ANQGSEA. DNA for the CDR3: TGCAGCGTTGCGGGACAGGGGGTTGAAGCTTTCTTT. This codes for CSVAGQGVEAFF.

V gene TRBV5-5 combines with J gene TRBJ2-7; 7 positions match TRBD2. The CDR3 is 15 amino acids. Trimming removed 4 bases from V and 3 bases from J; junction bases left unmatched: 10. CDR1 and CDR2 (germline): SGHKS, YYEKEE (reference sequence). The CDR3: CASSGEGGALYEQYF. CDR3 in DNA: TGTGCCAGCAGCGGGGAGGGAGGGGCTCTCTACGAGCAGTACTTC.

V gene TRBV19 combines with J gene TRBJ2-1, with D hard to call. CDR1 is LNHDA and CDR2 is SQIVND in the germline V gene (reference sequence). V shed 6 bases and J shed 9 bases, with 9 bases lying between them. This CDR3 is built from 11 residues. DNA of the CDR3: TGTGCCAGTAGCCGACGAGGTGAGCAGTTCTTC. Protein: CASSRRGEQFF.

V is TRBV27 and J is TRBJ1-2; D may be TRBD1 (5 bases). Per the germline V gene, CDR1 is MNHEY and CDR2 is SMNVEV (reference sequence). V lost 6 bases and J lost 4, with 9 bases in between. This CDR3 comprises 12 residues. The CDR3 region has the DNA TGTGCCAGCAGCCGAGACAGCTATGGCTACACCTTC. Its translation is CASSRDSYGYTF.